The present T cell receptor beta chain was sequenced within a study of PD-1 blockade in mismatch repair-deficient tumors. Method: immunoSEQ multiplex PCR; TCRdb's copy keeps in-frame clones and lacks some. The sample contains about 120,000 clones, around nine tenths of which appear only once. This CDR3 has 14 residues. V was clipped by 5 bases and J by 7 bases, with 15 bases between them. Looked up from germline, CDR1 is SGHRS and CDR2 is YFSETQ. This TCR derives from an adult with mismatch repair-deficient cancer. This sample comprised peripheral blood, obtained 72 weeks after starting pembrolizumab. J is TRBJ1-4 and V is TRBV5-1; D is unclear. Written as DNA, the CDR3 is TGCGCCAGCAGAGACCCAGCGGCCGGTGAAAAACTGTTTTTT. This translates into CASRDPAAGEKLFF.